This TCR beta chain appears in the sequencing data of a study of cytomegalovirus exposure and HLA in healthy donors. About this clone: Antigen: not known.

Whole-study findings and limits: Available immune exposure information covered CMV serostatus only. It was assumed in the presence/absence analyses that sequencing depth was roughly uniform across donors. According to a later analysis, donors in an Asian-associated ancestry cluster reportedly had fewer N-insertions than the approximately 670-donor mean.

The PCR used 60 Vbeta and 13 Jbeta primers. This table comes from immunoSEQ multiplex PCR, and its TCRdb copy is limited to in-frame clones, with some not included. The sample lists under 200,000 clones; 75% to 90% were seen once. This TCR was recovered from a human donor in good health. Sequencing was performed on PBMCs.

The CDR3 DNA reads as TGCGCCAGCAGCCAAGAAGCGTACGGGTTTGGAAACACCATATATTTT. Amino acids: CASSQEAYGFGNTIYF. The chain couples TRBV4-3 to TRBJ1-3; no reliable D call. The CDR3 covers 16 residues. The V gene's germline CDR1 is LGHNA and CDR2 YSLEER. Deletions cut 0 bases from V and 3 bases from J, with 12 bases between.